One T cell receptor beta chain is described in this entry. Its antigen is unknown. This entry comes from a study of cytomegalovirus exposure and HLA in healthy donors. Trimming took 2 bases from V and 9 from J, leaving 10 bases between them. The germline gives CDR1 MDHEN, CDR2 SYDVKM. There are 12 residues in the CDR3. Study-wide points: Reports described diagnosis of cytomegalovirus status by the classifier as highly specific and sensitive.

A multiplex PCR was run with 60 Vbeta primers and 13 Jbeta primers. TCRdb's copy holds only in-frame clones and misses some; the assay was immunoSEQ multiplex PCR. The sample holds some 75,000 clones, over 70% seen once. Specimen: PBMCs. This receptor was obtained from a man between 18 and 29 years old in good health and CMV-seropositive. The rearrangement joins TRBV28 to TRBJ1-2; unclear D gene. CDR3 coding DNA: TGTGCCAGCAGTTTAGGCGGTTCCCGCTACACCTTC. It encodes CASSLGGSRYTF.